The 20 T cell receptor beta chains below come from one sample, sequenced in a study of T cells in Graves' hyperthyroidism and ophthalmopathy. The TCR beta CDR3 regions underwent amplification using RNA transcripts as the source. HTBI primers were employed in a first-round RT-PCR of the TCR CDR3. MiXCR, applied by TCRdb to the multiplex PCR reads, yields one record per CDR3 protein. The sample gives more than 600,000 distinct CDR3 sequences, less than 20% of which show up once; under 9.5% is in the top ten. The source material was blood. The receptor source for this set is a man aged 18 to 30 with Graves' hyperthyroidism.

The chain has TRBV6-5 and TRBJ1-6, with 7 bases that match TRBD1. The germline V gene has CDR1 MNHEY and CDR2 SVGAGI. The CDR3 sequence is 14 residues long. V trimming: 7 bases; J trimming: 7 bases; junction bases outside the gene matches: 7. The CDR3: CASTNDRANSPLHF. The CDR3 coding sequence is TGTGCCAGCACCAACGACAGGGCGAATTCACCCCTCCACTTT.

This sequence joins TRBV6-1 and TRBJ1-2; D is perhaps TRBD1 (5 bases). V was cut by 1 base and J by 3 bases, with 9 bases left in between. Germline V lookup: CDR1 MNHNS, CDR2 SASEGT. The CDR3 totals 14 residues. The CDR3 sequence: CASSEGDGYYGYTF. CDR3 coding DNA: TGTGCCAGCAGTGAAGGGGACGGCTACTATGGCTACACCTTC.

CDR3 sequence reads: CASSHYTGELFF. CDR3 coding DNA: TGCGCCAGCAGCCATTACACCGGGGAGCTGTTTTTT. This chain links TRBV5-1 with TRBJ2-2; D remains unclear. The germline gives CDR1 SGHRS, CDR2 YFSETQ. V lost 4 bases, J lost 3 bases, and 4 bases lay in between. The CDR3 is made up of 12 amino acids. The entire variable domain, with the rest obtained from reference TRBV5-1 and TRBJ2-2, is as follows: KAGVTQTPRYLIKTRGQQVTLSCSPISGHRSVSWYQQTPGQGLQFLFEYFSETQRNKGNFPGRFSGRQFSNSRSEMNVSTLELGDSALYLCASSHYTGELFFGEGSRLTVL.

This clonotype was seen a single time. The J gene is TRBJ2-5, the V gene TRBV25-1; the D gene could be TRBD1 or TRBD2 (6 bases each). This CDR3 contains 15 residues. Per germline, CDR1 MGHDK and CDR2 SYGVNS. The V end lost 8 bases, the J end lost 5 bases, and 21 bases lay between the germline ends. CDR3 protein: CASSGGSGARETQYF. In DNA form, the CDR3 reads TGTGCCAGCTCTGGAGGATCGGGGGCCCGGGAGACCCAGTACTTC.

As to this clonotype: A much larger clone sits a single nucleotide away, making a read error possible. The chain joins TRBV29-1 to TRBJ2-1, with D maybe TRBD2 (5 bases). This CDR3 contains 15 residues. Germline CDR1 SQVTM, CDR2 ANQGSEA. The CDR3 loop reads CCVEGEGLTYNEQFF. As DNA, the CDR3 is TGCTGCGTTGAGGGTGAGGGATTGACCTACAATGAGCAGTTCTTC.

The chain is built from TRBV7-9 and TRBJ1-2, with D perhaps matching TRBD1 (5 bases). Germline CDR1 is SEHNR and CDR2 is FQNEAQ (reference sequence). Trimming removed 5 bases from V and 0 bases from J, with 13 bases in between. The CDR3 is 15 amino acids. DNA for the CDR3: TGTGCCAGCAGCCTAGGGGTTGGAGCTAACTATGGCTACACCTTC. This gives the protein CASSLGVGANYGYTF.

This clonotype was seen only a few times. This chain uses TRBV28 with TRBJ1-6, with 8 bases fitting TRBD1. Unmatched junction bases numbered 8, after V lost 4 bases and J lost 3 bases. The CDR3 has 17 amino acids. Germline lookup yields CDR1 MDHEN and CDR2 SYDVKM. Written as DNA, the CDR3 is TGTGCCAGCAGTTCGTCGCAGGGGGCCATCTATAATTCACCCCTCCACTTT. It specifies CASSSSQGAIYNSPLHF.

This rearrangement joins TRBV11-3 to TRBJ2-5; maybe TRBD1 (7 bases). The CDR3 totals 15 residues. The germline CDR1 and CDR2 sequences are SGHNT and YENEEA. V shed 5 bases and J shed 0 bases, with 13 bases lying between them. Here the CDR3 DNA reads TGTGCCAGCAGCCCAGGGGGGACAGACCAAGAGACCCAGTACTTC. Protein sequence: CASSPGGTDQETQYF.

This chain joins TRBV5-1 and TRBJ1-1, with D hard to call. The V end was cut by 1 base, the J end by 0 bases, with 7 bases between. Per the germline V gene, CDR1 is SGHRS and CDR2 is YFSETQ. This CDR3 contains 14 residues. This CDR3 reads CASSLNTVNTEAFF. Written as DNA, the CDR3 is TGCGCCAGCAGCTTGAATACAGTGAACACTGAAGCTTTCTTT.

This clonotype was seen repeatedly, ten times or more. The rearrangement links TRBV3-1 to TRBJ2-3; 10 nucleotides agree with TRBD2. Germline V gives CDR1 LGHDT, CDR2 YNNKEL (reference sequence). The CDR3 loop spans 16 amino acids. Trimming cost V 0 bases and J 5 bases; bases outside gene matches: 5. The CDR3 spells CASSQEIAGGGDTQYF. CDR3 bases: TGTGCCAGCAGCCAAGAAATAGCGGGAGGTGGAGATACGCAGTATTTT.

This clonotype has at least ten counts. The genes are TRBV28 and TRBJ2-7, with 9 nucleotides matching TRBD2. Looked up from germline, CDR1 is MDHEN and CDR2 is SYDVKM. Unmatched junction bases numbered 11, after V lost 4 bases and J lost 1 base. CDR3 length: 17 residues. The CDR3, as DNA: TGTGCCAGCAGTTCAGCGCTAGCGGGATCCCGATCCTACGAGCAGTACTTC. Its translation: CASSSALAGSRSYEQYF.

This clonotype was detected many times. The rearrangement uses TRBV6-1 and TRBJ2-7; TRBD1 aligns across 7 bases. Germline loops: CDR1 MNHNS, CDR2 SASEGT. This CDR3 contains 14 residues. V dropped 2 bases and J dropped 5; count of bases not matched to a gene: 6. CDR3 in DNA: TGTGCCAGCAGTGAACTGGGACAGAGCGACGAGCAGTACTTC. Its translation is CASSELGQSDEQYF.

The gene calls are TRBV20-1 and TRBJ1-4; TRBD1 is a possible D gene (5 bases). With 4 bases removed from V and 2 bases from J, the gap between germline ends came to 8 bases. This CDR3 has 13 amino acids. Germline CDR1 DFQATT, CDR2 SNEGSKA (reference sequence). The CDR3: CSAIKGTNEKLFF. The CDR3 nucleotides read TGCAGTGCTATAAAGGGGACTAATGAAAAACTGTTTTTT.

This clonotype came up many times. The chain's CDR3 is CSARDALAGGNEQFF. CDR3 in DNA: TGCAGTGCTAGAGATGCACTAGCGGGAGGCAATGAGCAGTTCTTC. This sequence joins TRBV20-1 and TRBJ2-1; 12 bases match TRBD2. The germline CDR1 and CDR2 sequences are DFQATT and SNEGSKA (reference sequence). Trimming at V came to 0 bases and at J to 6 bases, leaving 3 bases not matched to a gene. The CDR3 is 15 amino acids.

This clonotype was seen only a few times. V and J are TRBV18 and TRBJ2-3; the match to TRBD2 covers 11 bases. The CDR3 sequence is 19 residues long. Germline CDR1 is KGHSH and CDR2 is LQKENI. The trim removed 2 bases at V and 7 bases at J, leaving 17 bases unmatched. The chain's CDR3 is CASSPGLQGLAVTSNTQYF. The DNA for the CDR3 is TGTGCCAGCTCACCAGGGTTACAGGGACTAGCGGTCACGTCAAATACGCAGTATTTT.

This clonotype was picked up many times. The chain has TRBV30 and TRBJ2-1; maybe TRBD2 (6 bases). The CDR3 runs 13 residues. Germline lookup yields CDR1 GTSNPN and CDR2 SVGIG (reference sequence). The V and J ends lost 2 bases and 9 bases respectively, with 14 bases between them. The CDR3 coding sequence is TGTGCCTGGAGTAGTGGGAGGCGGGGTGAGCAGTTCTTC. Translating it yields CAWSSGRRGEQFF. The whole variable domain, filled in from reference TRBV30 and TRBJ2-1, reads SQTIHQWPATLVQPVGSPLSLECTVEGTSNPNLYWYRQAAGRGLQLLFYSVGIGQISSEVPQNLSASRPQDRQFILSSKKLLLSDSGFYLCAWSSGRRGEQFFGPGTRLTVL.

This clonotype was recorded many times. The rearrangement joins TRBV11-2 to TRBJ1-2; the D is unclear. Trimming cost V 4 bases and J 1 base, with 7 bases left between them. The CDR3 extends over 13 amino acids. Germline CDR1 reads SGHAT; CDR2 reads FQNNGV. The CDR3 coding sequence is TGTGCCAGCAGCTCCGGGCGTAACTATGGCTACACCTTC. As protein: CASSSGRNYGYTF. Full variable domain (remainder filled in from reference TRBV11-2 and TRBJ1-2): EAGVAQSPRYKIIEKRQSVAFWCNPISGHATLYWYQQILGQGPKLLIQFQNNGVVDDSQLPKDRFSAERLKGVDSTLKIQPAKLEDSAVYLCASSSGRNYGYTFGSGTRLTVV.

This clonotype was observed many times. The chain employs TRBV5-1 and TRBJ2-7, with 7 nucleotides matching TRBD1. CDR3 length: 16 amino acids. Germline V gene data show CDR1 as SGHRS and CDR2 as YFSETQ. V shed 0 bases, J shed 2 bases, and the junction held 8 bases outside the gene matches. The CDR3 spells CASSLDRGYIPYEQYF. The DNA of the CDR3 is TGCGCCAGCAGCTTGGACAGGGGATACATTCCCTACGAGCAGTACTTC.

The chain combines TRBV28 with TRBJ2-1; the match to TRBD2 covers 10 bases. The closer fit of TRBJ2-7 to the DNA end suggests the J call may be wrong. Germline V gene data show CDR1 as MDHEN and CDR2 as SYDVKM. The CDR3 loop spans 15 amino acids. The CDR3 bases are TGTGCCAGCAGACCTAGCGGGGGCTCCTACAATGAGCAGTACTTC. It codes for CASRPSGGSYNEQYF.

This clonotype appeared many times. This chain joins TRBV7-9 and TRBJ2-3, with D unresolved. With 5 bases removed from V and 2 bases from J, the gap between germline ends came to 14 bases. Germline CDR1 and CDR2: SEHNR and FQNEAQ (reference sequence). The length of the CDR3 is 15 residues. The CDR3 spells CASSLRAEPTDTQYF. The CDR3 DNA reads TGTGCCAGCAGCCTCCGGGCAGAGCCCACAGATACGCAGTATTTT.